The source of this T cell receptor (beta chain) is a study of blood T cell repertoires in COVID-19. Study information: Sites across the United States, Italy and Spain contributed samples from acute and convalescent COVID-19.

Germline-derived CDR1 and CDR2 are SQVTM and ANQGSEA. The CDR3 totals 15 residues. The ends lost 5 bases at V and 4 bases at J; junction bases unmatched: 12. Data came from immunoSEQ multiplex PCR; TCRdb stores just in-frame clones and leaves some out. The data contain over 90,000 clones, roughly 80% of them singletons. The chain couples TRBV29-1 to TRBJ1-1; 8 nucleotides line up with TRBD1. Sequencing was done on a sample of peripheral blood. This sequence originates from a man between 60 and 75 years old with acute or convalescent COVID-19. CDR3 sequence (DNA): TGCAGCGTTTCTCTGCACGGACAGGGTGGCACTGAAGCTTTCTTT. This translates into CSVSLHGQGGTEAFF.